This T cell receptor (beta chain) appears in the sequencing data of a study of cytomegalovirus exposure and HLA in healthy donors (dated by TCRdb to about 2017). Study-wide context: An earlier analysis of 587 of the donors reported 276 Gb of sequence data and roughly 120 million unique TCR beta sequences obtained from around 190 million T cells. The genetic ancestry cluster associated with self-reported Caucasian donors included around 76% of the 300 to 400 genotyped donors. HLA typing covered class I and class II loci at four-digit resolution. Donor age, sex, ethnicity and CMV serostatus were compiled alongside the repertoire data. All discovery cohort repertoires had been generated using a single sequencing platform. The study used immunosequencing to profile the T cell repertoires of approximately 630 subjects and linked those repertoires to cytomegalovirus serostatus. A later analysis re-analyzed previously published TCR beta repertoires from approximately 670 donors and added high-resolution HLA genotyping to study TCR occurrence patterns. To predict cytomegalovirus infection status, the study combined high-throughput TCR immunosequencing, statistical association of individual TCRs with disease status, and machine learning. The aim of the study was to test whether cataloging public T cell receptors could identify signatures of past pathogen exposure. In a later genetic analysis, genome-wide SNP genotypes for about three fifths of the 666 donors were used, and that subset was treated as a discovery cohort. In addition to the first cohort of 650 to 750 subjects, a separate validation cohort of approximately 110 different subjects was used. Typing coverage differed by locus: A, B, C, DRB1 and DQB1 were typed in roughly 620-630 donors, DQA1 in 522, DPA1 in over 600, and DPB1 in just under 490. Rather than drawing on any new phenotypic data, the later analysis identified candidate immune exposures from TCR beta sequences and the way those sequences occurred across donors. In an earlier analysis of 500 to 650 of the donors, high-throughput TCR beta sequencing was used to judge whether each TCR beta V gene segment behaved as functional or pseudogenic. An early release that covered 640 HLA-typed donors contained approximately 300 gigabases of sequencing data and around 85 million unique TCR sequences. Among some 400 genotyped donors of the cohort, an average of about 220,000 unique TCR beta nucleotide sequences was sequenced per donor, of which 15% to 20% were non-productive. About five DR-DQ haplotypes were treated as single units for association and clustering because of strong linkage in the cohort. What the work shows at the level of the full study, not this receptor alone: A later analysis found that most CMV-associated TCR beta chains appeared HLA-restricted, with HLA associations seemingly driven largely by CMV exposure. A further reported finding was that TCR beta sequences accurately predicted the HLA-A and HLA-B alleles for most subjects in the first cohort. In both the original and validation cohorts, the classifier was reported to diagnose cytomegalovirus status with high specificity and sensitivity. The earlier analysis of 587 of the donors excluded roughly 17 rarely observed V segments, including chromosome 9 orphons, because counts were too low. When HLA alleles, especially DR and DQ, strongly co-occurred, TCR associations were difficult to assign to individual alleles. The sequencing pipeline was judged likely to have produced a cluster of highly shared sequence variants as a technical artifact. In a later analysis, the rate of TCR association differed among HLA loci, with DRB1 alleles having the most associated TCRs and HLA-C alleles having the fewest. Sequencing depth was assumed to be roughly uniform across donors in the presence/absence analyses, though that assumption may not hold. A few of the identified cytomegalovirus-associated TCR beta chains were confirmed in vitro to be specific for cytomegalovirus antigens. According to a later analysis, parvovirus B19, influenza, CMV and Epstein-Barr virus appeared linked to several top co-occurrence clusters. In a later analysis, HLA-associated TCR beta chains showed more clonal expansion and lower generation probabilities than non-associated chains that were equally common. Most TCR sequences were observed very rarely across donors, whereas some public TCRs were present in many individuals. In a later analysis, 16,951 TCR beta sequences were associated with specific HLA alleles at a false discovery rate of 0.05. Because some donors lacked HLA typing at each locus, the association tests relied only on the typed subset. Correlated functional status among segregating V segments might be attributable to linkage disequilibrium, but an unknown experimental factor could not be ruled out. The 87-base-pair reads could not distinguish some IMGT-functional V segments, including TRBV6-2 and TRBV6-3, so those segments were excluded. Broadly in line with IMGT annotations, most TCR beta V segments showed up in productive rearrangements about 87% or about 30% of the time in an earlier analysis of roughly 590 of the donors. The cohort was sequenced for TCR beta chains only, and without alpha or paired-chain data the features that could be detected were limited. Compared with the roughly 700-donor mean, donors in an Asian-associated ancestry cluster had fewer N-insertions in productive TCRs, according to a later genetic analysis. Immune exposure information for the cohort was limited to CMV serostatus. The authors suggested that the approach could potentially be generalized to other disease states and immunological phenotypes. In the study, approximately 160 TCR beta chains were listed as associated with cytomegalovirus. In a later genetic analysis, a missense DCLRE1C variant was associated with V-gene and J-gene trimming of TCR beta chains, and the association was replicated in an independent cohort.

As concerns this clone: Its antigen remains unidentified. Base qualities are not recorded, but no much larger clone differs from it by a single base.

Spanning cysteine to phenylalanine, the CDR3 consists of 13 amino acids. CDR3 DNA is the only sequence kept; it has 39 bases, read in frame from the first base. According to the germline V gene (reference sequence), CDR1 reads GTSNPN and CDR2 reads SVGIG. The junction carries 13 bases between V and J, which are trimmed by 3 bases and 5 bases respectively. The cohort was made up of 650 to 700 healthy bone marrow donors. All cohort members were sampled while nominally healthy, although unrecorded immune exposures were likely present. The donor was CMV seropositive and was included in the group of almost 300 seropositive cohort members. Each donor provided a peripheral blood sample, and peripheral blood mononuclear cells were used for TCR beta sequencing. Genomic DNA was extracted from the blood cell samples with the Qiagen DNeasy Blood Extraction Kit. Receptors were amplified or captured by the immunoSEQ multiplex PCR assay. A mixture of 60 forward primers for TCR Vbeta segments and 13 reverse primers for TCR Jbeta segments was used in the multiplex PCR. The CDR3 region of rearranged TCR beta genes was amplified from genomic DNA by a multiplex PCR assay. Amplified TCR beta libraries were sequenced as 87-base-pair reads on the Illumina HiSeq System. As for how the authors treated the data: A later analysis tallied 70 million to 100 million unique TCR beta chains across the 700 or so repertoires, and approximately 12 million of those chains were shared by two or more donors. To remove PCR and sequencing errors, raw reads were error-corrected and collapsed into unique sequences using a nearest-neighbor algorithm that merged closely related sequences. V, D and J gene segments were assigned by aligning CDR3 sequences to IMGT reference sequences. For a sequence to be retained, a match of at least six nucleotides was required to both a V gene segment and a J gene segment. A rearrangement counted as productive if the CDR3 had no stop codons and remained in frame with V and J, and every other rearrangement counted as non-productive. Following IMGT convention, CDR3 was defined as the stretch from the second conserved V-encoded cysteine up to the conserved J-encoded phenylalanine. The earlier analysis of about 570 of the donors excluded any sequence lacking an unambiguous match to a single V gene segment. In an earlier analysis of approximately 590 of the donors, V segments were called functional above 56.7% productive rearrangements and were called segregating when the between-donor standard deviation exceeded 5%. A statistical classification framework was built to diagnose cytomegalovirus status from the catalog of TCR beta chain sequences. V and J gene assignment, in a later analysis, came from comparing TCR nucleotide sequences with IMGT/GENE-DB human TR gene sequences. In a later analysis, CDR3 sequences and most-parsimonious VDJ recombination scenarios were assigned using the TCRdist pipeline. In a later analysis, each TCR beta chain was defined by its CDR3 amino acid sequence together with its V-gene family, and reads without a unique V-gene family were excluded. A later analysis removed several hundred highly shared, low-generation-probability nucleotide sequences to deal with suspected cross-contamination and a sequencing artifact. A later analysis calculated a clonal expansion index for each public chain from normalized within-repertoire ranks of inferred template counts. A later analysis computed generation probabilities with a VDJ recombination model fitted to out-of-frame rearrangements, and checked the results against IGoR. In a later analysis, TCR-TCR, TCR-HLA and TCR-CMV co-occurrence was scored with hypergeometric tests, and a repertoire-size bias correction was applied to TCR pairs. To estimate false discovery rates, a later analysis permuted the HLA or CMV assignments 20 times. In a later analysis, co-occurring TCRs were grouped using DBSCAN, and TCRdist sequence similarity was added for clustering within HLA-allele-positive subsets. Repertoires with fewer than 30,000 or more than 120,000 public chains, plus five repertoires with anomalous nucleotide sharing, were excluded from co-occurrence clustering. Here the immuneACCESS table is served through TCRdb, limited to in-frame sequences with V and J called. Missing clones are a known gap in these copies; in checked studies unresolved V genes cover under half, and the rest lacks a known reason. V and J calls plus clone size are reproduced from that table; the DNA served to infer D and trimming. The sample table lists about 190,000 clones, 70% to 75% of them with a count of one. Approximately 4.8% of the sample comes from the top ten.

The chain uses TRBV30 and TRBJ2-5; the D gene is possibly TRBD1, with 6 bases matching. The clonotype was recovered from a man aged 30 to 45 in good health and CMV-seropositive. Sample: PBMCs. The nucleotide sequence is TGTGCCTGGAGCTCACAGGGAGCGGAGACCCAGTACTTC. This encodes CAWSSQGAETQYF.